A selection of T cell receptor beta chains follows, all from one sample in a study of vaccination and CD4 T cells after COVID-19. No antigen has been assigned to these receptors. TCRdb independently ran MiXCR on the PCR reads; one entry per CDR3 protein. The sample has about 3,200 distinct CDR3 sequences, 20% to 25% seen once. The sample consisted of CD4+ T cells from blood, cultured in vitro, taken after SARS-CoV-2 vaccination. The source is a human donor who had recovered from COVID-19. Each CDR3 is given with its conserved first and last residue. A D gene is named only where the DNA matches it firmly. Clone size, where shown, is once, few, many, or a class for clones that have expanded.

V gene: TRBV7-3; J gene: TRBJ1-2; clone size: medium-sized; D gene: NA; CDR3 protein: CASSPAGEAGYTF; CDR3 DNA: TGTGCCAGCAGTCCGGCAGGGGAGGCTGGCTACACCTTC
V gene: TRBV6-1; J gene: TRBJ1-5; clone size: large; D gene: TRBD1; CDR3 protein: CASSEGGTGVPKAQHF; CDR3 DNA: TGTGCCAGCAGTGAAGGGGGGACAGGGGTACCCAAGGCCCAGCATTTT
V gene: TRBV12-2; J gene: TRBJ1-5; clone size: NA; D gene: NA; CDR3 protein: CASRLPQGQEQPQHF; CDR3 DNA: TGTGCAAGTCGCTTACCACAGGGGCAGGAGCAGCCCCAGCATTTT
V gene: TRBV19; J gene: TRBJ1-5; clone size: few; D gene: NA; CDR3 protein: CASSIVKYSNQPQHF; CDR3 DNA: TGTGCCAGTAGTATAGTGAAGTATAGCAATCAGCCCCAGCATTTT
V gene: TRBV7-9; J gene: TRBJ2-1; clone size: medium-sized; D gene: TRBD1; CDR3 protein: CASSMDREQFF; CDR3 DNA: TGTGCCAGCAGCATGGACAGGGAGCAGTTCTTC
V gene: TRBV7-9; J gene: TRBJ2-5; clone size: medium-sized; D gene: TRBD2; CDR3 protein: CASSFLAGEMTQYF; CDR3 DNA: TGTGCCAGCAGCTTTCTAGCGGGGGAGATGACCCAGTACTTC
V gene: TRBV6-1; J gene: TRBJ1-1; clone size: few; D gene: NA; CDR3 protein: CASSPMGHFNTEAFF; CDR3 DNA: TGTGCCAGCAGCCCAATGGGACACTTCAACACTGAAGCTTTCTTT
V gene: TRBV7-9; J gene: TRBJ1-1; clone size: many; D gene: NA; CDR3 protein: CASSSGASEAFF; CDR3 DNA: TGTGCCAGCAGCTCGGGGGCGTCTGAAGCTTTCTTT
V gene: TRBV20-1; J gene: TRBJ1-2; clone size: medium-sized; D gene: NA; CDR3 protein: CSAPRQASSSLYGYTF; CDR3 DNA: TGCAGTGCTCCTCGACAGGCTTCCTCCTCGCTCTATGGCTACACCTTC
V gene: TRBV2; J gene: TRBJ1-5; clone size: NA; D gene: NA; CDR3 protein: CASSRTAYSNQPQHF; CDR3 DNA: TGTGCCAGCAGTAGGACGGCATATAGCAATCAGCCCCAGCATTTT
V gene: TRBV11-3; J gene: TRBJ2-3; clone size: NA; D gene: NA; CDR3 protein: CASSLDSTDTQYF; CDR3 DNA: TGTGCCAGCAGCTTGGACAGCACAGATACGCAGTATTTT
V gene: TRBV20-1; J gene: TRBJ2-2; clone size: NA; D gene: TRBD2; CDR3 protein: CSASRTSGNTGELFF; CDR3 DNA: TGCAGTGCTTCCCGGACTAGCGGGAACACCGGGGAGCTGTTTTTT
V gene: TRBV10-3; J gene: TRBJ2-3; clone size: NA; D gene: NA; CDR3 protein: CAISDTRDTQYF; CDR3 DNA: TGTGCCATCAGTGACACTAGAGATACGCAGTATTTT
V gene: TRBV6-1; J gene: TRBJ1-1; clone size: NA; D gene: NA; CDR3 protein: CASSEARGGAFF; CDR3 DNA: TGTGCCAGCAGTGAAGCGAGGGGGGGGGCTTTCTTT
V gene: TRBV6-5; J gene: TRBJ2-3; clone size: hyperexpanded; D gene: TRBD2; CDR3 protein: CASSSLAGGDTQYF; CDR3 DNA: TGTGCCAGCAGTTCACTAGCGGGGGGGGATACGCAGTATTTT
V gene: TRBV20-1; J gene: TRBJ2-1; clone size: many; D gene: NA; CDR3 protein: CSASDWHGMLNEQFF; CDR3 DNA: TGCAGTGCTAGTGATTGGCACGGGATGTTAAATGAGCAGTTCTTC
V gene: TRBV5-4; J gene: TRBJ2-5; clone size: NA; D gene: NA; CDR3 protein: CASSSPDTQETQYF; CDR3 DNA: TGTGCCAGCAGCTCACCGGACACCCAAGAGACCCAGTACTTC
V gene: TRBV19; J gene: TRBJ2-7; clone size: few; D gene: NA; CDR3 protein: CASSMRPPGEQYF; CDR3 DNA: TGTGCCAGTAGTATGAGGCCCCCGGGAGAGCAGTACTTC
V gene: TRBV24-1; J gene: TRBJ1-2; clone size: NA; D gene: TRBD1; CDR3 protein: CATSARGRRVYGYTF; CDR3 DNA: TGTGCCACCAGTGCTAGGGGGCGCCGAGTTTACGGCTACACCTTC
V gene: TRBV7-4; J gene: TRBJ1-5; clone size: few; D gene: TRBD1; CDR3 protein: CASSLGFLRDRAFSNQPQHF; CDR3 DNA: TGTGCCAGCAGCTTAGGATTCCTTCGGGACAGGGCTTTTAGCAATCAGCCCCAGCATTTT
V gene: TRBV20-1; J gene: TRBJ2-7; clone size: NA; D gene: TRBD1; CDR3 protein: CSAHGTGGNYEQYF; CDR3 DNA: TGCAGTGCTCATGGGACAGGGGGTAACTACGAGCAGTACTTC
V gene: TRBV7-2; J gene: TRBJ1-1; clone size: few; D gene: NA; CDR3 protein: CASSSLLNTEAFF; CDR3 DNA: TGTGCCAGCAGCTCCTTACTGAACACTGAAGCTTTCTTT
V gene: TRBV20-1; J gene: TRBJ2-7; clone size: many; D gene: TRBD1; CDR3 protein: CSASRDRGTEQYF; CDR3 DNA: TGCAGTGCTAGTAGGGACAGGGGAACCGAGCAGTACTTC
V gene: TRBV5-4; J gene: TRBJ1-6; clone size: NA; D gene: NA; CDR3 protein: CASSPGLGDSPLHF; CDR3 DNA: TGTGCCAGCAGCCCGGGCCTAGGAGATTCACCCCTCCACTTT
V gene: TRBV6-1; J gene: TRBJ1-5; clone size: NA; D gene: NA; CDR3 protein: CASSGQLNQPQHF; CDR3 DNA: TGTGCCAGCAGTGGCCAGCTCAATCAGCCCCAGCATTTT
V gene: TRBV10-1; J gene: TRBJ1-2; clone size: NA; D gene: TRBD1; CDR3 protein: CASSRTGGYGYTF; CDR3 DNA: TGCGCCAGCAGCAGGACAGGGGGCTATGGCTACACCTTC
V gene: TRBV29-1; J gene: TRBJ2-5; clone size: NA; D gene: NA; CDR3 protein: CSVEILGALLGETQYF; CDR3 DNA: TGCAGCGTTGAAATACTTGGCGCCCTGCTTGGAGAGACCCAGTACTTC
V gene: TRBV20-1; J gene: TRBJ1-2; clone size: few; D gene: NA; CDR3 protein: CSASDRYYTF; CDR3 DNA: TGCAGTGCTAGCGACAGGTACTACACCTTC
V gene: TRBV7-3; J gene: TRBJ2-1; clone size: medium-sized; D gene: NA; CDR3 protein: CASSSGPAGEQFF; CDR3 DNA: TGTGCCAGCAGCTCTGGACCCGCCGGTGAGCAGTTCTTC
V gene: TRBV28; J gene: TRBJ2-7; clone size: medium-sized; D gene: NA; CDR3 protein: CASSDTGQPSYEQYF; CDR3 DNA: TGTGCCAGCAGTGACACAGGGCAGCCCTCCTACGAGCAGTACTTC
V gene: TRBV27; J gene: TRBJ2-7; clone size: medium-sized; D gene: NA; CDR3 protein: CASSLGGEQYF; CDR3 DNA: TGTGCCAGCAGTTTAGGTGGCGAGCAGTACTTC
V gene: TRBV4-1; J gene: TRBJ2-5; clone size: many; D gene: NA; CDR3 protein: CASSQLSVETQYF; CDR3 DNA: TGCGCCAGCAGCCAATTAAGCGTAGAGACCCAGTACTTC
V gene: TRBV5-1; J gene: TRBJ2-1; clone size: NA; D gene: NA; CDR3 protein: CASSLAAGRDNEQFF; CDR3 DNA: TGCGCCAGCAGCTTGGCCGCAGGGCGGGACAATGAGCAGTTCTTC
V gene: TRBV6-5; J gene: TRBJ1-2; clone size: medium-sized; D gene: NA; CDR3 protein: CASSYWGGGYTF; CDR3 DNA: TGTGCCAGCAGTTACTGGGGAGGAGGCTACACCTTC
V gene: TRBV5-4; J gene: TRBJ2-3; clone size: NA; D gene: NA; CDR3 protein: CASSFARRGDTQYF; CDR3 DNA: TGTGCCAGCAGCTTTGCCCGCCGGGGCGATACGCAGTATTTT
V gene: TRBV7-9; J gene: TRBJ2-7; clone size: once; D gene: TRBD1; CDR3 protein: CASSYGQGSSEQYF; CDR3 DNA: TGCGCCAGCAGCTATGGACAGGGTTCTAGCGAGCAGTACTTC
V gene: TRBV7-9; J gene: TRBJ1-3; clone size: few; D gene: NA; CDR3 protein: CARGEDSGNTIYF; CDR3 DNA: TGTGCCAGGGGGGAAGACTCTGGAAACACCATATATTTT
V gene: TRBV20-1; J gene: TRBJ2-7; clone size: many; D gene: NA; CDR3 protein: CSARVSDRASSYEQYF; CDR3 DNA: TGCAGTGCTAGAGTTTCCGATCGAGCGAGCTCCTACGAGCAGTACTTC
V gene: TRBV25-1; J gene: TRBJ2-1; clone size: NA; D gene: TRBD1; CDR3 protein: CASNTGGHNEQFF; CDR3 DNA: TGTGCCAGCAACACAGGGGGTCACAATGAGCAGTTCTTC
V gene: TRBV4-3; J gene: TRBJ2-7; clone size: few; D gene: NA; CDR3 protein: CASSQEGHWYF; CDR3 DNA: TGCGCCAGCAGCCAAGAGGGGCATTGGTACTTC
V gene: TRBV6-1; J gene: TRBJ2-5; clone size: NA; D gene: NA; CDR3 protein: CASSPDYFGETQYF; CDR3 DNA: TGTGCCAGCAGCCCCGACTATTTCGGGGAGACCCAGTACTTC
V gene: TRBV10-3; J gene: TRBJ2-7; clone size: NA; D gene: TRBD1; CDR3 protein: CAIEKGQGAHYEQYF; CDR3 DNA: TGTGCCATCGAGAAGGGGCAGGGGGCCCACTACGAGCAGTACTTC
V gene: TRBV20-1; J gene: TRBJ1-6; clone size: medium-sized; D gene: NA; CDR3 protein: CSASSTDNSPLHF; CDR3 DNA: TGCAGTGCTAGCTCGACAGATAATTCACCCCTCCACTTT
V gene: TRBV20-1; J gene: TRBJ1-2; clone size: NA; D gene: NA; CDR3 protein: CSAEAPTGRGLYGYTF; CDR3 DNA: TGCAGTGCAGAAGCTCCGACAGGACGGGGGCTCTATGGCTACACCTTC
V gene: TRBV28; J gene: TRBJ1-2; clone size: few; D gene: NA; CDR3 protein: CASRSDGSRGGYTF; CDR3 DNA: TGTGCCAGCAGATCCGACGGCTCGAGGGGGGGCTACACCTTC